The subject of this entry is one T cell receptor (beta chain). Its antigen remains unidentified. The use of a sample-barcoded 5' primer and a J-beta primer mix characterized a second PCR of roughly 6 to 11 cycles. One entry per CDR3 protein, called by TCRdb with MiXCR from the 5' RACE reads. The table shows about 1.1 million distinct CDR3 sequences, with around two fifths occurring only once. This sample was included in a study of blood T cells in healthy people across ages. The study's findings and limits: Greater diversity and more naive CD4+ cells were seen in long-lived donors than in aged donors. It was not known whether donors were CMV positive (a possible confounder of expanded clonotype changes).

The sample was blood. The origin of this receptor is a man between 18 and 35 years old in good health.

In nucleotides, the CDR3 is TGTGCCAGCAGTTCCACGGGACTAGCGGGGACCGGGGAGCTGTTTTTT. It encodes CASSSTGLAGTGELFF. The chain uses TRBV6-2 or TRBV6-3 and TRBJ2-2, with 13 bases fitting TRBD2. Germline CDR1 reads MNHEY; CDR2 reads SVGEGT. V trimming: 4 bases; J trimming: 5 bases; junction bases outside the gene matches: 4. CDR3 length: 16 amino acids.